The source of this T cell receptor beta chain is a study of CD8 T cells in Susac syndrome. The CDR3 has 16 amino acids. Trimming took 2 bases from V and 6 from J; bases not matched to a gene: 13. Germline V lookup: CDR1 DFQATT, CDR2 SNEGSKA (reference sequence). High-throughput TCR beta sequencing covered peripheral CD8+ and CD4+ T cells. Healthy donors served as the controls. They were matched for age and sex. In contrast to the negatively isolated CD8+ and CD4+ T cells, TEMRA cells were FACS-enriched. RNA, at about 0.5 to 1 ug, was reverse transcribed with random hexamers. TCR beta CDR3 was amplified by immunoSEQ multiplex PCR. This amplification extended across 54 Vbeta and 13 Jbeta segments. Each CDR3 protein is one row after TCRdb ran MiXCR on the immunoSEQ multiplex PCR reads. The sample has more than 120,000 distinct CDR3 sequences, less than 95% seen once.

This TCR derives from a human donor in good health. Sequenced material: CD4+ T cells from PBMCs. The gene calls are TRBV20-1 and TRBJ2-3; 8 bases align to TRBD2. As DNA, the CDR3 is TGCAGTGCTAGAAACTCCCGTAGCGGGATGGGGGATACGCAGTATTTT. This gives the protein CSARNSRSGMGDTQYF.